Presented here are 3 T cell receptor beta chains from one specimen sequenced in a study of T cell repertoires in cytomegalovirus infection. Using its own MiXCR run on the reads, TCRdb lists one record per CDR3 protein. The sample lists hundreds of thousands of distinct CDR3 sequences, over 20% occurring once. What was sequenced was CD8+ T cells from PBMCs. These receptors were taken from a human donor in good health (CMV status not recorded). Some clones in this sample may be carry-over from other donors' samples.

The V and J genes are TRBV7-9 and TRBJ1-1; 9 bases match TRBD1. The CDR3 consists of 15 residues. V shed 5 bases, J shed 0 bases, and the junction held 4 bases outside the gene matches. The germline V gene has CDR1 SEHNR and CDR2 FQNEAQ (reference sequence). The CDR3 coding sequence is TGTGCCAGCAGCCCGGGGACAGGGCTGAACACTGAAGCTTTCTTT. It codes for CASSPGTGLNTEAFF.

This clonotype was observed a handful of times. This sequence joins TRBV29-1 and TRBJ2-6, with 7 bases fitting TRBD2. Germline V lookup: CDR1 SQVTM, CDR2 ANQGSEA. V lost 3 bases to trimming and J lost 4 bases; unmatched junction nucleotides: 12. The CDR3 sequence is 17 residues long. This CDR3 reads CSVEGRGPGSGANVLTF. Written as DNA, the CDR3 is TGCAGCGTTGAGGGGAGGGGCCCAGGGTCCGGGGCCAACGTCCTGACTTTC.

This clonotype was recorded a few times. The chain has TRBV20-1 and TRBJ1-1, with 7 bases lining up with TRBD1. The CDR3 has 13 residues. Trimming at V came to 6 bases and at J to 0 bases, leaving 4 bases not matched to a gene. Germline V lookup: CDR1 DFQATT, CDR2 SNEGSKA (reference sequence). For the CDR3, the DNA is TGCAGTGCCCGGACAGGCGTGAACACTGAAGCTTTCTTT. Its translation: CSARTGVNTEAFF.